These T cell receptor beta chains were read from a single sample in a study of T cell responses to AZD1222 COVID-19 vaccine. Repertoires were generated with immunoSEQ multiplex PCR, while TCRdb's copy carries only in-frame clones and drops some. In the table there are around 150,000 clones, about 92% of which are singletons. The sample was peripheral blood, taken on day 0 of MenACWY control vaccination. All receptors come from an adult in good health. Each CDR3 is given with its conserved first and last residue. The order of the fields is D gene, V gene, CDR3 protein. A D gene is named only where the DNA matches it firmly.

d_gene: .
v_gene: TRBV12-3/TRBV12-4
CDR3aa: CASKRELGEQYF

d_gene: TRBD2
v_gene: TRBV19
CDR3aa: CASTRTSGGRGGNEQFF

d_gene: TRBD1
v_gene: TRBV10-3
CDR3aa: CAIRSTDRANTEAFF

d_gene: .
v_gene: TRBV2
CDR3aa: CASSERGQLNTEAFF

d_gene: .
v_gene: TRBV11-2
CDR3aa: CASTEAERSPLHF

d_gene: TRBD1
v_gene: TRBV24-1
CDR3aa: CATSDLWRQGARSGANVLTF

d_gene: .
v_gene: TRBV4-3
CDR3aa: CASSQTRQRVEAFF

d_gene: .
v_gene: TRBV7-3
CDR3aa: CASSPQGYTEAFF

d_gene: TRBD2
v_gene: TRBV30
CDR3aa: CAGSWLAEYNEQFF

d_gene: .
v_gene: TRBV6-4
CDR3aa: CASSGQVNQPQHF

d_gene: .
v_gene: TRBV7-2
CDR3aa: CASSLDSSYNEQFF

d_gene: .
v_gene: TRBV9
CDR3aa: CASSVEVAGTYEQYF

d_gene: .
v_gene: TRBV6-6
CDR3aa: CASRSVGTEAFF

d_gene: TRBD1
v_gene: TRBV7-9
CDR3aa: CASSWTGPEAFF

d_gene: .
v_gene: TRBV15
CDR3aa: CATRSRDGYTF

d_gene: .
v_gene: TRBV19
CDR3aa: CASSIRDGNEKLFF

d_gene: TRBD2
v_gene: TRBV19
CDR3aa: CASRTSGTYNEQFF

d_gene: TRBD2
v_gene: TRBV18
CDR3aa: CASSPPRSGLAGAMQFF

d_gene: .
v_gene: TRBV11-2
CDR3aa: CASSLEPRRLGLAEQFF

d_gene: .
v_gene: TRBV28
CDR3aa: CASAPPGAGNYGYTF

d_gene: .
v_gene: TRBV11-2
CDR3aa: CASSLEPVDTQYF

d_gene: .
v_gene: TRBV7-9
CDR3aa: CASSSPSRRDEQYF

d_gene: .
v_gene: TRBV12-1
CDR3aa: CASSRTGNPGSGELFF

d_gene: TRBD2
v_gene: TRBV2
CDR3aa: CASTLDLAGVTDTQYF

d_gene: .
v_gene: TRBV13
CDR3aa: CASSLEGPRDNEQFF

d_gene: .
v_gene: TRBV6-5
CDR3aa: CASSSLFVETQYF

d_gene: TRBD1
v_gene: TRBV28
CDR3aa: CASSLGRSGGVGTQYF

d_gene: TRBD2
v_gene: TRBV5-1
CDR3aa: CASSELAGGHNEQFF

d_gene: .
v_gene: TRBV12-3/TRBV12-4
CDR3aa: CASSPGADYEQYF

d_gene: TRBD1
v_gene: TRBV4-2
CDR3aa: CASSPGTGGWGGGYTF

d_gene: TRBD2
v_gene: TRBV6-4
CDR3aa: CASSRAGGSTGELFF

d_gene: .
v_gene: TRBV7-9
CDR3aa: CASRVGVGTNEKLFF

d_gene: .
v_gene: TRBV28
CDR3aa: CASSNTDSYSNQPQHF

d_gene: .
v_gene: TRBV7-6
CDR3aa: CASSLEDHPTGELFF

d_gene: .
v_gene: TRBV6-1
CDR3aa: CASSEGSRFRDNQPQHF

d_gene: TRBD1
v_gene: TRBV25-1
CDR3aa: CASSESGPGGPGRAFF

d_gene: TRBD2
v_gene: TRBV30
CDR3aa: CAWRRGLVYTGELFF

d_gene: .
v_gene: TRBV9
CDR3aa: CASSVNPNTGELFF

d_gene: .
v_gene: TRBV19
CDR3aa: CASSQGSYTQYF

d_gene: .
v_gene: TRBV7-2
CDR3aa: CASSPRGSQPQHF

d_gene: .
v_gene: TRBV28
CDR3aa: CASRGTTNYGYTF